The clone carrying this TCR beta chain occurred a few times. Its antigen is still unknown. Treatment specified: oral pan-JAK inhibitor, 5-10 mg twice daily. These data are taken from a study of CD8+ T cells in alopecia areata. Study findings and constraints: An increase in clonality over normal scalp was evident in lesional scalp, especially alopecia totalis/universalis.

Sequencing templates came from extracted RNA that was reverse transcribed into cDNA. Here immunoSEQ multiplex PCR was the method, and the copy in TCRdb shows in-frame clones only, minus some. Of 200,000 or so clones listed, under 40% were seen once; the top ten hold just under 0.5%. The CDR3 covers 15 residues. Germline lookup yields CDR1 SGHRS and CDR2 YFSETQ. V dropped 5 bases and J dropped 5 bases, with 17 bases sitting between them. The origin of this receptor is a human donor with alopecia areata. The source was CD4+ T cells sorted from blood, collected at approximately week 30, from a patient treated with tofacitinib. The chain uses TRBV5-1 and TRBJ2-1; no clear D. The CDR3 is CASSPPVTSDNEQFF. The CDR3 DNA is TGCGCCAGCAGTCCACCAGTGACGAGTGACAATGAGCAGTTCTTC.